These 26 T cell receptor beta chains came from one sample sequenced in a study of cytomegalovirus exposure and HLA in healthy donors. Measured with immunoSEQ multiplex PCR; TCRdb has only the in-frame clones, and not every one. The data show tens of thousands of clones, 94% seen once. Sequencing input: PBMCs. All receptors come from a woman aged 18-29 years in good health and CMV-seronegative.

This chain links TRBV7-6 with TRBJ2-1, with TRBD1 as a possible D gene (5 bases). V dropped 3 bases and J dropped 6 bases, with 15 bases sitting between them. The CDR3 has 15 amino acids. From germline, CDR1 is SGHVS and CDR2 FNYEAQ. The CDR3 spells CASSLDDRPSNEQFF. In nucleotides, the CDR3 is TGTGCCAGCAGCTTGGATGACAGACCATCCAATGAGCAGTTCTTC.

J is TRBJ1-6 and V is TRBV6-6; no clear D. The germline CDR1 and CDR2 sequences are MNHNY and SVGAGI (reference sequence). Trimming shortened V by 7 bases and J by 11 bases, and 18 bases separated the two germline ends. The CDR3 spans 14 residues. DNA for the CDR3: TGTGCCAGCACCCAAGGCGCGCGGGATCCACCCCTCCACTTT. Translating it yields CASTQGARDPPLHF.

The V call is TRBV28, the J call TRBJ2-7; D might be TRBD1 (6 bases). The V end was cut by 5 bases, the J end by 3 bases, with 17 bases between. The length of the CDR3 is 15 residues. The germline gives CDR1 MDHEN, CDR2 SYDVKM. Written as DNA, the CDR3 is TGTGCCAGCAGTCCCGCACAGGGCTTCGGCTACGAGCAGTACTTC. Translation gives CASSPAQGFGYEQYF.

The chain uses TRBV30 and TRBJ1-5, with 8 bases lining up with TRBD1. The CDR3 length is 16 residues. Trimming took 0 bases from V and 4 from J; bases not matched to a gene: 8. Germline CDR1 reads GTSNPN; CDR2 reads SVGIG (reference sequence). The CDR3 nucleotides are TGTGCCTGGAGTGTACTGACAGGGGCCGCAAATCAGCCCCAGCATTTT. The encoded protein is CAWSVLTGAANQPQHF.

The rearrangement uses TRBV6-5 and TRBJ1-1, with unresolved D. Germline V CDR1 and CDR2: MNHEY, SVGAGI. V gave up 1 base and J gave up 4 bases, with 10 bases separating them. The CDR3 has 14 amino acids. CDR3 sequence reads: CASSYLTSGTEAFF. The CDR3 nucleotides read TGTGCCAGCAGTTACTTAACCTCCGGCACTGAAGCTTTCTTT.

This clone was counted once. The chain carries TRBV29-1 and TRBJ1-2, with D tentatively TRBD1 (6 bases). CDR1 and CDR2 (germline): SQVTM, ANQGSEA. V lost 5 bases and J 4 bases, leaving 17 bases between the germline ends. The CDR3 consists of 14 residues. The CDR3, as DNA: TGCAGCGTTAGAACGGGGGGCCCTGGCTATGGCTACACCTTC. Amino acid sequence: CSVRTGGPGYGYTF. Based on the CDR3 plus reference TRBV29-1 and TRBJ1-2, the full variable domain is SAVISQKPSRDICQRGTSLTIQCQVDSQVTMMFWYRQQPGQSLTLIATANQGSEATYESGFVIDKFPISRPNLTFSTLTVSNMSPEDSSIYLCSVRTGGPGYGYTFGSGTRLTVV.

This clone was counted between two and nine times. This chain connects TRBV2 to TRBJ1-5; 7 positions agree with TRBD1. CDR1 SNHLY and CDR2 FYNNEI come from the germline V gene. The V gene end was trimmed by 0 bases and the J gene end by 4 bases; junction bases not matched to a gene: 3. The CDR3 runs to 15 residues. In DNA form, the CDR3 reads TGTGCCAGCAGTGAAGCGGGACAGTCTAATCAGCCCCAGCATTTT. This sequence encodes CASSEAGQSNQPQHF.

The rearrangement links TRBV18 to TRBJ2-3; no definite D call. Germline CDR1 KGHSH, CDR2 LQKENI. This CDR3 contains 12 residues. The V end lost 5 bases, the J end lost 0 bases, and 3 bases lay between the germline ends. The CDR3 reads CASSTSTDTQYF. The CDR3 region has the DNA TGTGCCAGCTCAACTAGCACAGATACGCAGTATTTT.

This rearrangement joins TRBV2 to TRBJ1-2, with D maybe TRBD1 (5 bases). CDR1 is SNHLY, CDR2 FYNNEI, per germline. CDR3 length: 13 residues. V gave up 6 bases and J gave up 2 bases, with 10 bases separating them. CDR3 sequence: CASSPTENYGYTF. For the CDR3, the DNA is TGTGCCAGCAGCCCGACAGAGAACTATGGCTACACCTTC.

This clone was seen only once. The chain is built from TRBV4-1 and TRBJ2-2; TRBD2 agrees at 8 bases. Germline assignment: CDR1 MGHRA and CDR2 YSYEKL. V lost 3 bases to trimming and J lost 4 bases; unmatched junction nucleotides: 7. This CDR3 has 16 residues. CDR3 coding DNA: TGCGCCAGCAGCCACGCGACTAGCGTAACCACCGGGGAGCTGTTTTTT. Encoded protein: CASSHATSVTTGELFF.

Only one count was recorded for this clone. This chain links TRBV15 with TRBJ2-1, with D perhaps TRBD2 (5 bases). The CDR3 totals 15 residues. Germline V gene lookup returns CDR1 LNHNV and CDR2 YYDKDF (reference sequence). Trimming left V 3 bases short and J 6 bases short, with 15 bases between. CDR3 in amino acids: CATSRDHSGGNEQFF. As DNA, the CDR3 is TGTGCCACCAGCAGGGATCACAGTGGAGGCAATGAGCAGTTCTTC. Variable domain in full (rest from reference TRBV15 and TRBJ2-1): DAMVIQNPRYQVTQFGKPVTLSCSQTLNHNVMYWYQQKSSQAPKLLFHYYDKDFNNEADTPDNFQSRRPNTSFCFLDIRSPGLGDTAMYLCATSRDHSGGNEQFFGPGTRLTVL.

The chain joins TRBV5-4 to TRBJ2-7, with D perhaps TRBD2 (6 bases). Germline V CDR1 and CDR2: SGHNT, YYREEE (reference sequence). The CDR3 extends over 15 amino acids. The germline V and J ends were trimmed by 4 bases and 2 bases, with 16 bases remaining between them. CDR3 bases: TGTGCCAGCAGCACAACCGGGACTGATACCTACGAGCAGTACTTC. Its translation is CASSTTGTDTYEQYF. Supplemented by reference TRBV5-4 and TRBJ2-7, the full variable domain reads ETGVTQSPTHLIKTRGQQVTLRCSSQSGHNTVSWYQQALGQGPQFIFQYYREEENGRGNFPPRFSGLQFPNYSSELNVNALELDDSALYLCASSTTGTDTYEQYFGPGTRLTVT.

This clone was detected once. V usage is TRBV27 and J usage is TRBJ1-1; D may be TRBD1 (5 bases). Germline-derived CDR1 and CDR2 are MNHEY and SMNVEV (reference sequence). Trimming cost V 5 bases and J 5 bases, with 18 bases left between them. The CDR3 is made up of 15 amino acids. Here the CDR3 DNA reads TGTGCCAGCAGTCCTATATGGACAACTGCTACTGAAGCTTTCTTT. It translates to CASSPIWTTATEAFF.

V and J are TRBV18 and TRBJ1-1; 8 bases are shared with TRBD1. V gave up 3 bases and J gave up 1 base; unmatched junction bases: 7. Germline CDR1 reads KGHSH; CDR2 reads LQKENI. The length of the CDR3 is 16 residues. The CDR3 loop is CASSPTSGQANTEAFF. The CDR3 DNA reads TGTGCCAGCTCACCTACCTCGGGACAGGCGAACACTGAAGCTTTCTTT.

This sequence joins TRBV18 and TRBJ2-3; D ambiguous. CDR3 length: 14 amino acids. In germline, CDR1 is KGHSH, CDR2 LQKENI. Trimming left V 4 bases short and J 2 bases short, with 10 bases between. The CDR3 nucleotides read TGTGCCAGCTCACGGGCGACCCCCACAGATACGCAGTATTTT. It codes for CASSRATPTDTQYF. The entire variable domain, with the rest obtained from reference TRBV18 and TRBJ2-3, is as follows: NAGVMQNPRHLVRRRGQEARLRCSPMKGHSHVYWYRQLPEEGLKFMVYLQKENIIDESGMPKERFSAEFPKEGPSILRIQQVVRGDSAAYFCASSRATPTDTQYFGPGTRLTVL.

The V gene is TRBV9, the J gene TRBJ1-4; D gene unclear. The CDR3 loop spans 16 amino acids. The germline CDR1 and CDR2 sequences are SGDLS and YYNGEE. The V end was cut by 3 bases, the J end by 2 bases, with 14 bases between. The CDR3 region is CASSERAKATNEKLFF. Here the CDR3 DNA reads TGTGCCAGCAGCGAGAGGGCGAAGGCGACTAATGAAAAACTGTTTTTT.

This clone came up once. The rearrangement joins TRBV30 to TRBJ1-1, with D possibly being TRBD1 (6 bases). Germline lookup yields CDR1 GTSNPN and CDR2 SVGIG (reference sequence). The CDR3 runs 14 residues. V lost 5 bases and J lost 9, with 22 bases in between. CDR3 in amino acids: CAWGKYREYGKAFF. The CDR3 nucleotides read TGTGCCTGGGGAAAATACAGGGAGTACGGTAAAGCTTTCTTT.

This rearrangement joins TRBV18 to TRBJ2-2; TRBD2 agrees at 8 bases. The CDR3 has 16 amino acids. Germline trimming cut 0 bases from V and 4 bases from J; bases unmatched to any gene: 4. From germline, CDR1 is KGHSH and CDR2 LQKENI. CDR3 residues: CASSPPAGGITGELFF. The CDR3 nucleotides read TGTGCCAGCTCACCACCTGCGGGGGGAATCACCGGGGAGCTGTTTTTT.

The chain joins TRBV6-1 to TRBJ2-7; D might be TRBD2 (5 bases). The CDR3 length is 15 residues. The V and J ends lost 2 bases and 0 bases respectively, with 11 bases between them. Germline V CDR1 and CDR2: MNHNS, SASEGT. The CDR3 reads CASSETYGSSYEQYF. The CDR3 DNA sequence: TGTGCCAGCAGTGAAACCTATGGGAGCTCCTACGAGCAGTACTTC.

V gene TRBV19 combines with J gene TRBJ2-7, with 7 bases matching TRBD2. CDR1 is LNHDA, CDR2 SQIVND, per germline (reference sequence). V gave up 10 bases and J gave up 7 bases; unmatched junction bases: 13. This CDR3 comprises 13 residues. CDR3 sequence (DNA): TGTGCCACCCGGCGGGAGACCGTGAGTGAGCAGTACTTC. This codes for CATRRETVSEQYF.

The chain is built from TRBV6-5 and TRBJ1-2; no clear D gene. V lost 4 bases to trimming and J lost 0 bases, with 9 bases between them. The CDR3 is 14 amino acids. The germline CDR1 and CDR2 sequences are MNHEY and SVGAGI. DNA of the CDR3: TGTGCCAGCAGTTTAAGCATTACTAACTATGGCTACACCTTC. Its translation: CASSLSITNYGYTF.

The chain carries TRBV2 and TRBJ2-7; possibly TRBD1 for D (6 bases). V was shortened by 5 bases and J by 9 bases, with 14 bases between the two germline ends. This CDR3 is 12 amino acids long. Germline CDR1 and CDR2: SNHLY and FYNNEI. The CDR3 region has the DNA TGTGCCAGCAGTCGAGCCTTACAGGGGCAGTACTTC. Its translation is CASSRALQGQYF.

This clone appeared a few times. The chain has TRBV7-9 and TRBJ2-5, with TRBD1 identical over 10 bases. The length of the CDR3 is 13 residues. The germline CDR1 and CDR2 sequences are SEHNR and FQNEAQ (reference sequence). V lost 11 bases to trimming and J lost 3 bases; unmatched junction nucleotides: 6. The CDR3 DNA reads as TGTGCCGGCGGGGGGACAGGGGAAGAGACCCAGTACTTC. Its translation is CAGGGTGEETQYF.

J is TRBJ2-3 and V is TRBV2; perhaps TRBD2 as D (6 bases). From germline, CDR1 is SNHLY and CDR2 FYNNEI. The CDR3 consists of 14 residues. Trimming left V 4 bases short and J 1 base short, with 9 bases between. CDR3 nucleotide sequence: TGTGCCAGCAGTGGGTGGGGGGGCACAGATACGCAGTATTTT. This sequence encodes CASSGWGGTDTQYF.

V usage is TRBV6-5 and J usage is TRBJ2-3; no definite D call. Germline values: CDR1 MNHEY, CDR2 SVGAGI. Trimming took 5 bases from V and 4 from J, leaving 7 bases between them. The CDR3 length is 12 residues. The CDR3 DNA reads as TGTGCCAGCAGTCCCGTCCCAGATACGCAGTATTTT. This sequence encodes CASSPVPDTQYF.

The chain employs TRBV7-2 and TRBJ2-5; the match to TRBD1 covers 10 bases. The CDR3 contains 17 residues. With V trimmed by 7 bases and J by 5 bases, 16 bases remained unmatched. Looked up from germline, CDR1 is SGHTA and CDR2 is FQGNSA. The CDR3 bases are TGTGCCAGCACCACCCTCAGACAGGGGGCCTCTTGGGAGACCCAGTACTTC. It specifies CASTTLRQGASWETQYF.